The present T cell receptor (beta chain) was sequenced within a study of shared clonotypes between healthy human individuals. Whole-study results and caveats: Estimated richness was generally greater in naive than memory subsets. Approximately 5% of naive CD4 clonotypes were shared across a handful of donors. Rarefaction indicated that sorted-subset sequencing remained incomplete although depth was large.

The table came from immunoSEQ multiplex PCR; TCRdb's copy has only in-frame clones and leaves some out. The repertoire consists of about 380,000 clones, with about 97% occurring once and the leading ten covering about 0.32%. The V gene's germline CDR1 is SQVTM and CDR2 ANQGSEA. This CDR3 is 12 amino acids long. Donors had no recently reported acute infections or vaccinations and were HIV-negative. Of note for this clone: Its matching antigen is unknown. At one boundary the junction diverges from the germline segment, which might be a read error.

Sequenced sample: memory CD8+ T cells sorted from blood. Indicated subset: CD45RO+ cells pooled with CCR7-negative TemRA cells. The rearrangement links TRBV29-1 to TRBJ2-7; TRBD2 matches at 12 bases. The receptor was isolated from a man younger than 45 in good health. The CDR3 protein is CGVGTSGLAQYF. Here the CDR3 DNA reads TGCGGCGTTGGGACTAGCGGGCTTGCGCAGTACTTC.